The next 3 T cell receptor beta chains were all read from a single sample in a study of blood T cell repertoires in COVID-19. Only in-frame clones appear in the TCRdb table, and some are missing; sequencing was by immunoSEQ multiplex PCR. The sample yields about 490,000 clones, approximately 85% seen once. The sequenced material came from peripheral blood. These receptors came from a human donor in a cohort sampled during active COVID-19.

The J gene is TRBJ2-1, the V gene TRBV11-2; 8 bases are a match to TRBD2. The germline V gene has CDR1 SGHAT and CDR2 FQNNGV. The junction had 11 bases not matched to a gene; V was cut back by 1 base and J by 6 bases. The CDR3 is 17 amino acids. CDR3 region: CASSLVTGRGTSNEQFF. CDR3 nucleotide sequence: TGTGCCAGCAGCTTAGTGACGGGGAGAGGGACTAGCAATGAGCAGTTCTTC.

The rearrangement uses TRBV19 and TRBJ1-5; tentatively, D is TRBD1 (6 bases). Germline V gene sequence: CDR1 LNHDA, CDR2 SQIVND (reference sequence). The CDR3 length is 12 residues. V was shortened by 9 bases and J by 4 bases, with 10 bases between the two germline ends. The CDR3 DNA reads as TGTGCCAGCGCACAGGGAAATCAGCCCCAGCATTTT. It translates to CASAQGNQPQHF.

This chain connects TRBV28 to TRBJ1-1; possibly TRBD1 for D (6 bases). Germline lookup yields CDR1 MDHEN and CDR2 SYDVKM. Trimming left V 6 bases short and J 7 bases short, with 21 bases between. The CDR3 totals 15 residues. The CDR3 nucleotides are TGTGCCAGCAGAGGGAGTCGGGGGGCGATTATTGAAGCTTTCTTT. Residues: CASRGSRGAIIEAFF.